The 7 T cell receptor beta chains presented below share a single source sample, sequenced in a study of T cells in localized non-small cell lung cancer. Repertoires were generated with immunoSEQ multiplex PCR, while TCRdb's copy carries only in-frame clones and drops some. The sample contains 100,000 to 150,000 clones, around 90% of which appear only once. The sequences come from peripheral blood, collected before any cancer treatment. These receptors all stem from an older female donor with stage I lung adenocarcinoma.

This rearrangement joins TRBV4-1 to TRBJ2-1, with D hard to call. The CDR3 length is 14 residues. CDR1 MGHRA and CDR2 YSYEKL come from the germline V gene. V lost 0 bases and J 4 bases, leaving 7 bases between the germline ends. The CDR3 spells CASSQDSRYNEQFF. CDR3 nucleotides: TGCGCCAGCAGCCAAGATTCTCGGTACAATGAGCAGTTCTTC.

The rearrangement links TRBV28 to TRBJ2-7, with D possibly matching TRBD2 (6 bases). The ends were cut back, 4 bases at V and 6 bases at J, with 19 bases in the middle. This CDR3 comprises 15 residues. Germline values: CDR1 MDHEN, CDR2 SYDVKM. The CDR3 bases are TGTGCCAGCAGTTCCCCGGGGGACCTATCTCGCGAGCAGTACTTC. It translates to CASSSPGDLSREQYF.

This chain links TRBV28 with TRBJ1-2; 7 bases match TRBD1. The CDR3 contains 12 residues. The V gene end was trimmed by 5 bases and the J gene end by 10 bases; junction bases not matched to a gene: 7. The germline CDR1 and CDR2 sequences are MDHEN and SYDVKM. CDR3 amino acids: CASSPRQGYYTF. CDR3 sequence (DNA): TGTGCCAGCAGTCCCCGACAGGGCTACTACACCTTC.

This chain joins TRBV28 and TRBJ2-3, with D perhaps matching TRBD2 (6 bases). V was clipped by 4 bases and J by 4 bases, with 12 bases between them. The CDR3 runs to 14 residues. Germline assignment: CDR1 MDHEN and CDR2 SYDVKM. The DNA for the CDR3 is TGTGCCAGCAGTTCGGGAGATCACGCAGATACGCAGTATTTT. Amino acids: CASSSGDHADTQYF. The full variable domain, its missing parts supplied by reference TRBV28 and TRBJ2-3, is DVKVTQSSRYLVKRTGEKVFLECVQDMDHENMFWYRQDPGLGLRLIYFSYDVKMKEKGDIPEGYSVSREKKERFSLILESASTNQTSMYLCASSSGDHADTQYFGPGTRLTVL.

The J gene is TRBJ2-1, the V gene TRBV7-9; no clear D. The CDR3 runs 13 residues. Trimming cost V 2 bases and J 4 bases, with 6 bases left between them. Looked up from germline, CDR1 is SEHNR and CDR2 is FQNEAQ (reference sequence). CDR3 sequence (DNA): TGTGCCAGCAGCTTAATTAGGTACAATGAGCAGTTCTTC. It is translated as CASSLIRYNEQFF.

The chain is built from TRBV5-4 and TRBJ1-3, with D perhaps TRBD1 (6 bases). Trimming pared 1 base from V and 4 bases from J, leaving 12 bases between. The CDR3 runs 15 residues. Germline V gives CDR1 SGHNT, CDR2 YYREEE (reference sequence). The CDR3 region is CASSLRGALGNTIYF. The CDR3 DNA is TGTGCCAGCAGCTTGAGGGGGGCTTTAGGAAACACCATATATTTT.

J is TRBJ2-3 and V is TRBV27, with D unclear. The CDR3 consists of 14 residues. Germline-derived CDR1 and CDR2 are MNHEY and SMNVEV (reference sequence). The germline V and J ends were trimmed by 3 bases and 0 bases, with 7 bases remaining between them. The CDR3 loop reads CASSFGVSTDTQYF. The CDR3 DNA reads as TGTGCCAGCAGTTTTGGCGTGAGCACAGATACGCAGTATTTT.